This T cell receptor beta chain was identified in a study of blood T cell repertoires in COVID-19. Overall study: Sites in the United States, Italy and Spain provided acute and convalescent COVID-19 samples. PBMCs, B-cell-depleted T cells, or T cells were the source of the cDNA or gDNA that made up the material.

J lost 9 bases, V lost 1 base, and 13 bases had no gene match. Germline V gene sequence: CDR1 WSHSY, CDR2 SAAADI. The CDR3 totals 17 residues. This clone has a single count. Original handling: How many nucleated cells were present was estimated from reference gene primer amplification. The assay was immunoSEQ multiplex PCR, and TCRdb's table has in-frame clones only and misses some. That table is the source of V, J and clone size, and D and trimming were worked out from the DNA. The data hold about 48,000 clones, with approximately 90% observed a single time. The sequence derives from an elderly woman with acute or convalescent COVID-19. The sequenced material came from peripheral blood. The V call is TRBV10-2, the J call TRBJ2-4; 9 bases align to TRBD2. The CDR3 is CASSEFVAGAPGGIQYF. CDR3 DNA sequence: TGCGCCAGCAGTGAGTTTGTAGCGGGGGCCCCGGGCGGCATTCAGTACTTC.